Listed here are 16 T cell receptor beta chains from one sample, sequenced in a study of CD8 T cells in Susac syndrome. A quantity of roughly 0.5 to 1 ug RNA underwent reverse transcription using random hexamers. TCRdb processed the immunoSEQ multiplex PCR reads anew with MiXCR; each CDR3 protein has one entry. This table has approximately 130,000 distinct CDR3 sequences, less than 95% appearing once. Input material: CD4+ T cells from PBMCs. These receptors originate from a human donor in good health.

CDR3 coding DNA: TGTGCCAGCAGCTTGGAACCAGGGGCGAATCAGCCCCAGCATTTT. Protein: CASSLEPGANQPQHF. V is TRBV7-2 and J is TRBJ1-5; D perhaps matches TRBD1 (6 bases). V lost 3 bases and J lost 4, with 13 bases in between. Looked up from germline, CDR1 is SGHTA and CDR2 is FQGNSA. The length of the CDR3 is 15 residues.

The CDR3 sequence: CSASLAGRETQYF. The DNA for the CDR3 is TGCAGTGCTAGTCTAGCGGGACGTGAGACCCAGTACTTC. V and J are TRBV20-1 and TRBJ2-5; TRBD2 agrees at 9 bases. Trimming took 3 bases from V and 5 from J; bases not matched to a gene: 4. Germline CDR1 DFQATT, CDR2 SNEGSKA (reference sequence). This CDR3 spans 13 amino acids.

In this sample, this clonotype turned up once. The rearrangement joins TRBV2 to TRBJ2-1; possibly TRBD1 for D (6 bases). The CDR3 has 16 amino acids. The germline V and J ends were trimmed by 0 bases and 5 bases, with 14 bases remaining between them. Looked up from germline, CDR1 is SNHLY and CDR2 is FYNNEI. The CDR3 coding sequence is TGTGCCAGCAGTGAAGCGTGGGGGCCCCCTAACAATGAGCAGTTCTTC. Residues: CASSEAWGPPNNEQFF.

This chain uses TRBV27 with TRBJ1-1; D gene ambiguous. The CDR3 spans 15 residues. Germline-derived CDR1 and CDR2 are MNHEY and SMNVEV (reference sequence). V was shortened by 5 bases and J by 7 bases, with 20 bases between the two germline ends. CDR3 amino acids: CASSHPGAMGFEAFF. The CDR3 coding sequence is TGTGCCAGCAGTCACCCCGGCGCGATGGGCTTTGAAGCTTTCTTT.

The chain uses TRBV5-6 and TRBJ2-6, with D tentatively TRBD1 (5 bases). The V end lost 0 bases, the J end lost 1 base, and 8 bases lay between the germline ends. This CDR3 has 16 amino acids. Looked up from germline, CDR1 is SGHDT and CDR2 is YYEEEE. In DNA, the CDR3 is TGTGCCAGCAGCTTGGCAGGGTCTTCTGGGGCCAACGTCCTGACTTTC. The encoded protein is CASSLAGSSGANVLTF.

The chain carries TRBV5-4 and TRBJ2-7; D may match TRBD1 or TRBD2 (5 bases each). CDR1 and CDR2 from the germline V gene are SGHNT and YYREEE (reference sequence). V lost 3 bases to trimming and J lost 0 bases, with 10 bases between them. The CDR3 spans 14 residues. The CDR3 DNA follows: TGTGCCAGCAGCTGGGACCCCTACTCCTACGAGCAGTACTTC. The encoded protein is CASSWDPYSYEQYF.

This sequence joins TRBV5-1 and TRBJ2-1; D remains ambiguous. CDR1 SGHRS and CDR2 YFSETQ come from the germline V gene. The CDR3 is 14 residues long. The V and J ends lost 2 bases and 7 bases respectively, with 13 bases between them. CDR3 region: CASSFVQHRNEQFF. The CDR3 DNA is TGCGCCAGCAGCTTCGTACAACACCGGAATGAGCAGTTCTTC.

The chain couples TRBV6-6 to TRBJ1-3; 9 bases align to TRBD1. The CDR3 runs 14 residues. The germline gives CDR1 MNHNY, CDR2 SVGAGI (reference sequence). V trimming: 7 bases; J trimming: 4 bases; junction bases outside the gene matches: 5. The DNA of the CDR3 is TGTGCCAGCACTTTACAGGGGGCGGGAAACACCATATATTTT. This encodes CASTLQGAGNTIYF.

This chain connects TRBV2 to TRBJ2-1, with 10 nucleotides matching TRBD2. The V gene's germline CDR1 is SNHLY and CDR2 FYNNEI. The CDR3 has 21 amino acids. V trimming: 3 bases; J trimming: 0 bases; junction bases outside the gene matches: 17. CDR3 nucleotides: TGTGCCAGCAGTGAGACTAGCGGGTCCTTCTTTCAACGGACCTCCTACAATGAGCAGTTCTTC. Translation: CASSETSGSFFQRTSYNEQFF.

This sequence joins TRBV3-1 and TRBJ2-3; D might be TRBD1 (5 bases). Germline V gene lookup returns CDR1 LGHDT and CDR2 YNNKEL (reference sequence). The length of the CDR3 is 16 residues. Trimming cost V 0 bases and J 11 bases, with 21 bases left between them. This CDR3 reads CASSQEGSPYDSWQYF. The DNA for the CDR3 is TGTGCCAGCAGCCAAGAAGGAAGCCCCTACGACAGCTGGCAGTATTTT.

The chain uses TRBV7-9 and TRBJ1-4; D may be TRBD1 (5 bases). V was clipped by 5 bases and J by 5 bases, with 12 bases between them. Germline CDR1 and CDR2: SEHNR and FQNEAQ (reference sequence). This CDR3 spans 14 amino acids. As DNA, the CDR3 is TGTGCCAGCAGCCGGTGGGGGGACAATGAAAAACTGTTTTTT. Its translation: CASSRWGDNEKLFF.

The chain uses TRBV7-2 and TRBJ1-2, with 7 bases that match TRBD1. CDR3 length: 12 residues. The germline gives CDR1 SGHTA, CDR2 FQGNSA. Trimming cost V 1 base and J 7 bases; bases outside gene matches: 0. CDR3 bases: TGTGCCAGCAGCTTAGACAGGGGTGGCTACACCTTC. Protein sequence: CASSLDRGGYTF.

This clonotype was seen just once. The chain's CDR3 is CSASAPGPPEQYF. The CDR3 DNA reads as TGCAGTGCTAGCGCTCCGGGCCCCCCGGAGCAGTACTTC. The rearrangement uses TRBV20-1 and TRBJ2-7; D gene ambiguous. V was trimmed by 3 bases and J by 7 bases, leaving 16 bases between them. The length of the CDR3 is 13 residues. CDR1 is DFQATT, CDR2 SNEGSKA, per germline (reference sequence).

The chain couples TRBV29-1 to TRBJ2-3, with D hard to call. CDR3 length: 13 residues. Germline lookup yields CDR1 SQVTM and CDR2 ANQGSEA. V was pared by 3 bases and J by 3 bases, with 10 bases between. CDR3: CSVEQVVTDTQYF. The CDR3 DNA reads TGCAGCGTTGAGCAGGTTGTGACAGATACGCAGTATTTT.

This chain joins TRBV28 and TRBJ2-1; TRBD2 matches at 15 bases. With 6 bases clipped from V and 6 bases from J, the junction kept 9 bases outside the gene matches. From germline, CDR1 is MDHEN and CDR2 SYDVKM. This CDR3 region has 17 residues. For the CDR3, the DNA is TGTGCCAGCAGCCCCCCGGGACTAGCGGGAGGTCGCAATGAGCAGTTCTTC. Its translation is CASSPPGLAGGRNEQFF.

The CDR3 nucleotides are TGTGCCAGCAGTTACCAAACTCTGACTGGGAATGAGCAGTTCTTC. Protein product: CASSYQTLTGNEQFF. The chain has TRBV6-2 or TRBV6-3 and TRBJ2-1; D gene ambiguous. CDR1 is MNHEY, CDR2 SVGEGT, per germline. V lost 2 bases and J 7 bases, leaving 15 bases between the germline ends. The CDR3 runs 15 residues.